One and the same sample provided the 7 T cell receptor beta chains below, sequenced in a study of T-cell memory formation after mild COVID-19. A single record per CDR3 protein comes from TCRdb applying MiXCR to the 5' RACE reads. The sample consists of fewer than 400,000 distinct CDR3 sequences, roughly 13% of them appearing once. Sequences were obtained from PBMCs or a T cell subset sorted from them (not recorded which). The receptor set was obtained from a man aged 18 to 29 who had mild COVID-19 (a few samples of this study predate the infection). Cell type and time point are not known.

This clonotype came up many times. The chain has TRBV7-7 and TRBJ2-5; 9 bases align to TRBD1. The ends lost 4 bases at V and 4 bases at J; junction bases unmatched: 1. Germline CDR1 SSHAT, CDR2 FNYEAQ (reference sequence). There are 13 residues in the CDR3. This chain's CDR3 is CASSSDRGETQYF. In DNA form, the CDR3 reads TGTGCCAGCAGCTCGGACAGGGGAGAGACCCAGTACTTC.

This sequence joins TRBV4-1 and TRBJ1-2, with D hard to call. Germline loops: CDR1 MGHRA, CDR2 YSYEKL. The CDR3 length is 13 residues. V was clipped by 1 base and J by 4 bases, with 7 bases between them. The CDR3 region has the DNA TGCGCCAGCAGCCAAGCCTACGCCTATGGCTACACCTTC. Translation: CASSQAYAYGYTF.

In this sample, this clonotype turned up many times. This chain uses TRBV7-2 with TRBJ2-3; D not certain. Germline assignment: CDR1 SGHTA and CDR2 FQGNSA. V lost 1 base to trimming and J lost 1 base, with 12 bases between them. This CDR3 is built from 16 residues. The CDR3 DNA sequence: TGTGCCAGCAGCTTAGTAGGCGGTTTAGGCACAGATACGCAGTATTTT. Encoded protein: CASSLVGGLGTDTQYF.

This sequence joins TRBV27 and TRBJ2-7; D not certain. This CDR3 comprises 15 residues. Trimming shortened V by 2 bases and J by 0 bases, and 11 bases separated the two germline ends. CDR1 and CDR2 (germline): MNHEY, SMNVEV (reference sequence). As DNA, the CDR3 is TGTGCCAGCAGTTTAAAGGCCCCAGCCTCCTACGAGCAGTACTTC. The encoded protein is CASSLKAPASYEQYF.

This clonotype was counted between two and nine times. The V call is TRBV5-1, the J call TRBJ2-5; 8 bases line up with TRBD2. CDR3 length equals 15 residues. The ends lost 0 bases at V and 4 bases at J; junction bases unmatched: 5. Germline V gene lookup returns CDR1 SGHRS and CDR2 YFSETQ. CDR3: CASSLAGGGRETQYF. CDR3 in DNA: TGCGCCAGCAGCTTGGCCGGGGGGGGGCGAGAGACCCAGTACTTC.

The CDR3 nucleotides are TGCGCCAGCAGCCAAGAGGATGGCGGGGCCTCTAGCACAGATACGCAGTATTTT. It yields the protein CASSQEDGGASSTDTQYF. The V gene is TRBV4-1, the J gene TRBJ2-3; maybe TRBD2 (6 bases). Trimming cost V 0 bases and J 0 bases, with 16 bases left between them. Germline CDR1 and CDR2: MGHRA and YSYEKL. The CDR3 totals 18 residues.

The chain carries TRBV14 and TRBJ1-6, with D possibly being TRBD1 (6 bases). The CDR3 is made up of 14 amino acids. Germline CDR1 is SGHDN and CDR2 is FVKESK. The germline V and J ends were trimmed by 2 bases and 7 bases, with 9 bases remaining between them. The CDR3 spells CASSQTGSNSPLHF. CDR3 DNA sequence: TGTGCCAGCAGCCAAACAGGGAGCAATTCACCCCTCCACTTT.